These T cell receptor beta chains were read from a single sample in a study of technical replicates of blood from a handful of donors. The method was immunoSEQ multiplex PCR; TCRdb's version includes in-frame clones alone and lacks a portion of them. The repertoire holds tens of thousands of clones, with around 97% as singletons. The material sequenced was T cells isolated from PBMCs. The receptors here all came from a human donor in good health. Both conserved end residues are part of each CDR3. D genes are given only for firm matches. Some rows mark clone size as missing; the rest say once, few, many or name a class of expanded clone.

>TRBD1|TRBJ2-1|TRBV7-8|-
CASSLDSTPGQGTNEQFF
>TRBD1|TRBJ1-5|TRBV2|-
CASSAGTGNQPQHF
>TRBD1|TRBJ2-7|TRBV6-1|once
CASSDDRALYEQYF
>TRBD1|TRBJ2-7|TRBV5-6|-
CASRTGQGGYEQYF
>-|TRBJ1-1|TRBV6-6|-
CASSSSGTTNTEAFF
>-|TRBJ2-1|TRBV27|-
CASSFYDDYNEQFF
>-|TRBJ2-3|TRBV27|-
CASQWELAADTQYF
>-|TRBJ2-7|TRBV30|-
CAWSASSSPFYEQYF
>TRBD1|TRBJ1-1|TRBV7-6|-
CASSPRPGTGNTEAFF
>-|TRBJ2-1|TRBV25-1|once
CASRRSYNEQFF
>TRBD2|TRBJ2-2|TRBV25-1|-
CASIRGGDGGELFF
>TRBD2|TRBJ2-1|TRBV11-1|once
CASSMQRDGGNEQFF
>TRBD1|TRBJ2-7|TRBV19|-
CASSIDSAQGARRRKQYF
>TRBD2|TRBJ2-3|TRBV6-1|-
CASSEPLAANTDTQYF
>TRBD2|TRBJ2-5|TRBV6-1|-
CASGKRGTETQYF
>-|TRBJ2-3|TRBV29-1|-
CSAEEGTDTQYF
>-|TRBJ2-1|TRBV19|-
CASRKQANEQFF
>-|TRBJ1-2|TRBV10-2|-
CASSEGAWGYTF
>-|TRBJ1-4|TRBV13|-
CASSPGREDEKLFF
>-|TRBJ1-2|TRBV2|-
CASLQEYYGYTF
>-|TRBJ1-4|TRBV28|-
CASSFGAGGEKLFF
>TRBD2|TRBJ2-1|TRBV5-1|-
CASSPPGLAGGTPSYNEQFF
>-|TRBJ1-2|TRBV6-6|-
CASSYGTYYGYTF
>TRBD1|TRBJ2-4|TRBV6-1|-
CASSFRQGYENIQYF
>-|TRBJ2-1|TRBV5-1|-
CASSSSDRNYNEQFF
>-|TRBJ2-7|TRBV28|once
CASSFSGVAFSYEQYF
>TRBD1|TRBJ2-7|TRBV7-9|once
CASSPRDRGRGAYF
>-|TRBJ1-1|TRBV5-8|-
CASSFRVGTEAFF
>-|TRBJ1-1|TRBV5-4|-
CASSQVIANTEAFF
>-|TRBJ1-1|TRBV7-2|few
CASSSSGTTNTEAFF
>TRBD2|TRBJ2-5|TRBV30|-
CAWSVLGGGQETQYF